These 14 T cell receptor beta chains were all obtained from the same sample, sequenced in a study of OX40 agonist ivuxolimab in advanced cancers. TCRdb's copy holds only in-frame clones and misses some; the assay was immunoSEQ multiplex PCR. The repertoire includes about 52,000 clones, 80% to 90% of them detected once, and 14% to 15% sits in the top ten. The sequencing used CD4+ or CD8+ T cells sorted from blood, collected in a trial of the OX40 agonist ivuxolimab. The source of these receptors is an adult with an advanced solid tumor such as melanoma, head and neck, liver or kidney cancer.

CDR3 nucleotide sequence: TGTGCCAGTAGTCTCAGGGCTAACTATGGCTACACCTTC. This gives the protein CASSLRANYGYTF. The chain combines TRBV19 with TRBJ1-2; tentative D call: TRBD1 (5 bases). This CDR3 comprises 13 residues. The germline CDR1 and CDR2 sequences are LNHDA and SQIVND (reference sequence). Trimming removed 5 bases from V and 0 bases from J, with 7 bases in between.

This chain links TRBV29-1 with TRBJ2-7; 10 nucleotides agree with TRBD1. The CDR3 has 12 residues. With 7 bases clipped from V and 2 bases from J, the junction kept 2 bases outside the gene matches. The germline gives CDR1 SQVTM, CDR2 ANQGSEA. CDR3 nucleotide sequence: TGCAGCGCGGGACAGGGGACCTACGAGCAGTACTTC. Its translation is CSAGQGTYEQYF.

This sequence joins TRBV19 and TRBJ1-6, with D possibly TRBD1 on 6 matching bases. Trimming took 3 bases from V and 7 from J, leaving 10 bases between them. This CDR3 region has 14 residues. The germline V gene encodes CDR1 LNHDA and CDR2 SQIVND (reference sequence). The DNA of the CDR3 is TGTGCCAGTAGTATGGTAGGGGGAAATTCACCCCTCCACTTT. Translated, it gives CASSMVGGNSPLHF.

The chain couples TRBV4-2 to TRBJ2-7; 7 bases agree with TRBD2. J gave up 2 bases and V 2 bases, and 6 bases lay outside the gene matches. Per the germline V gene, CDR1 is LGHNA and CDR2 is YNFKEQ. The CDR3 extends over 15 amino acids. The CDR3 nucleotides read TGTGCCAGCAGCCAAAAGGCTAGCGGAGCCTACGAGCAGTACTTC. It specifies CASSQKASGAYEQYF.

This clone was counted at least ten times. The V call is TRBV30, the J call TRBJ2-7; a weak D match, TRBD1 (6 bases). Trimming took 2 bases from V and 7 from J, leaving 15 bases between them. The CDR3 loop spans 13 amino acids. CDR1 and CDR2 (germline): GTSNPN, SVGIG (reference sequence). The CDR3 nucleotides read TGTGCCTGGAGTTCGGGACACTTGGGGGAGCAGTACTTC. It yields the protein CAWSSGHLGEQYF.

The gene calls are TRBV4-1 and TRBJ2-7; 7 positions match TRBD1. Germline-derived CDR1 and CDR2 are MGHRA and YSYEKL. V shed 4 bases, J shed 3 bases, and the junction held 3 bases outside the gene matches. The CDR3 has 13 amino acids. CDR3 in amino acids: CASSLAGGYEQYF. CDR3 DNA: TGCGCCAGCAGCCTGGCAGGGGGCTACGAGCAGTACTTC.

About this clone: Since a far larger clone is one base different, this is likely a read error. Other nucleotide sequences in the sample specify the same CDR3. The chain links TRBV19 to TRBJ2-1, with 8 bases matching TRBD1. After removal of 7 bases from V and 7 bases from J, the junction contained 6 bases not matched to a gene. The CDR3 length is 13 residues. The germline gives CDR1 LNHDA, CDR2 SQIVND (reference sequence). The DNA for the CDR3 is TGTGCCAGTACTCGGACAGGGTGGAATGAGCAGTTCTTC. Its protein product is CASTRTGWNEQFF.

The chain combines TRBV19 with TRBJ2-1, with a weak D call TRBD2 (6 bases). The CDR3 has 13 amino acids. The V end lost 6 bases, the J end lost 4 bases, and 10 bases lay between the germline ends. Germline CDR1 is LNHDA and CDR2 is SQIVND (reference sequence). The CDR3 bases are TGTGCCAGTAGGGGGACTGCGTACAATGAGCAGTTCTTC. This encodes CASRGTAYNEQFF.

The chain links TRBV9 to TRBJ1-2, with a weak D call TRBD1 (5 bases). Germline V gives CDR1 SGDLS, CDR2 YYNGEE. Between the trimmed V and J ends, which lost 0 bases and 3 bases, there was a span of 12 bases. The CDR3 sequence is 15 residues long. The CDR3 here is CASSVAAQGDYGYTF. The CDR3 DNA is TGTGCCAGCAGCGTAGCAGCCCAGGGCGACTATGGCTACACCTTC.

The chain employs TRBV4-1 and TRBJ1-2, with 7 bases lining up with TRBD1. V shed 4 bases and J 1 base; nucleotides not matched to a gene: 12. Germline V CDR1 and CDR2: MGHRA, YSYEKL. The CDR3 loop spans 17 amino acids. The CDR3 loop is CASSPGGGTGINYGYTF. DNA of the CDR3: TGCGCCAGCAGCCCAGGGGGGGGCACAGGGATTAACTATGGCTACACCTTC.

The chain couples TRBV7-8 to TRBJ1-2, with a tentative D call TRBD1 (5 bases). The CDR3 contains 15 residues. CDR1 and CDR2 (germline): SGHVS, FQNEAQ. Between the trimmed V and J ends, which lost 3 bases and 8 bases, there was a span of 19 bases. The CDR3 nucleotides read TGTGCCAGCAGCTTGGGGGAAGGGGTTATGGAGGGCTACACCTTC. The encoded protein is CASSLGEGVMEGYTF.

The chain joins TRBV6-1 to TRBJ1-5; 7 bases fit TRBD1. Germline lookup yields CDR1 MNHNS and CDR2 SASEGT. The junction had 9 bases not matched to a gene; V was cut back by 4 bases and J by 0 bases. The length of the CDR3 is 17 residues. CDR3 DNA: TGTGCCAGCAGTGTCCCCCGGGACAGCTATAGCAATCAGCCCCAGCATTTT. This codes for CASSVPRDSYSNQPQHF.

Only one count was recorded for this clone. The chain joins TRBV4-2 to TRBJ2-2; D is possibly TRBD2 (6 bases). CDR3 size: 12 residues. Germline CDR1 and CDR2: LGHNA and YNFKEQ. V lost 4 bases and J 6 bases, leaving 6 bases between the germline ends. The CDR3 here is CASSRGAGELFF. For the CDR3, the DNA is TGTGCCAGCAGCCGGGGGGCCGGGGAGCTGTTTTTT.

This sequence joins TRBV25-1 and TRBJ2-2; D gene uncertain. The germline gives CDR1 MGHDK, CDR2 SYGVNS. The CDR3 extends over 13 amino acids. Trimming pared 6 bases from V and 7 bases from J, leaving 12 bases between. CDR3 in amino acids: CASSASSGGELFF. CDR3 DNA: TGTGCCAGCAGCGCCTCTTCGGGCGGGGAGCTGTTTTTT.